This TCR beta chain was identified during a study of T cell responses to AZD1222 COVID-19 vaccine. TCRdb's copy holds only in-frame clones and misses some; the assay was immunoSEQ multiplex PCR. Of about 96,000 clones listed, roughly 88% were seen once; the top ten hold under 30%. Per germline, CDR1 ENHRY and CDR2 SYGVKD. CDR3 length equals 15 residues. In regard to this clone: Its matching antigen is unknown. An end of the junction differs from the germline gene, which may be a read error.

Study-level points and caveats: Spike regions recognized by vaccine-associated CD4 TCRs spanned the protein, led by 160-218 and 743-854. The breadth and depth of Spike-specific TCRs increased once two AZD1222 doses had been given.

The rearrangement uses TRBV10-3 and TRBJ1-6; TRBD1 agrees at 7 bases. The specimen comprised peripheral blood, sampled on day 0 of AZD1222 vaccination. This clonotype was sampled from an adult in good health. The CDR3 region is CATSSFTGEDSPLHF. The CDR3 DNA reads TGTGCCACCAGTTCGTTCACAGGGGAGGATTCACCCCTCCACTTT.